This is a list of T cell receptor beta chains from one sample in a study of T cells in Graves' hyperthyroidism and ophthalmopathy. TCRdb independently ran MiXCR on the multiplex PCR reads; one entry per CDR3 protein. The sample lists 450,000 to 650,000 distinct CDR3 sequences; around 20% were seen once. What was sequenced was blood. The receptors were gathered from a man aged 18 to 29 with Graves' hyperthyroidism. The CDR3 runs from the conserved cysteine through the conserved F or W. Fields, in order: D gene, J gene, V gene, CDR3 length, clone size, CDR3 DNA, CDR3 protein. A D gene is named only where the DNA matches it firmly. Some rows have no size entry. The others give once, few or many, or a class for an expanded clone.

d_gene: TRBD2
j_gene: TRBJ2-5
v_gene: TRBV20-1
len: 15
abundance: many
CDR3nt: TGCAGTGCTAGAGATGAACTAGCGGGCGAAGAGACCCAGTACTTC
CDR3aa: CSARDELAGEETQYF

d_gene: NA
j_gene: TRBJ1-2
v_gene: TRBV12-3/TRBV12-4
len: 15
abundance: many
CDR3nt: TGTGCCAGCAGTTTAGGCTCCGGAGTTTACTATGGCTACACCTTC
CDR3aa: CASSLGSGVYYGYTF

d_gene: NA
j_gene: TRBJ1-2
v_gene: TRBV5-1
len: 13
abundance: many
CDR3nt: TGCGCCAGCAGCTTGGAAGGGGGGAATGGCTACACCTTC
CDR3aa: CASSLEGGNGYTF

d_gene: NA
j_gene: TRBJ1-1
v_gene: TRBV12-3/TRBV12-4
len: 14
abundance: NA
CDR3nt: TGTGCCACCGCTGGGGGGGCAGGAAACACTGAAGCTTTCTTT
CDR3aa: CATAGGAGNTEAFF

d_gene: NA
j_gene: TRBJ1-3
v_gene: TRBV15
len: 16
abundance: many
CDR3nt: TGTGCCACCAGCAGAGTTATGGGGAGCTCTGGAAACACCATATATTTT
CDR3aa: CATSRVMGSSGNTIYF

d_gene: NA
j_gene: TRBJ2-7
v_gene: TRBV7-9
len: 15
abundance: many
CDR3nt: TGTGCCAGCAGCGTGATTCAAGGGGGCGCGGGGGAGCAGTACTTC
CDR3aa: CASSVIQGGAGEQYF

d_gene: NA
j_gene: TRBJ1-2
v_gene: TRBV6-1
len: 11
abundance: many
CDR3nt: TGTGCCAGCGCATCTAGGGGCGGCTACACCTTC
CDR3aa: CASASRGGYTF

d_gene: NA
j_gene: TRBJ1-1
v_gene: TRBV29-1
len: 14
abundance: many
CDR3nt: TGCAGCGTTGTAGATGGGGTTATGAACACTGAAGCTTTCTTT
CDR3aa: CSVVDGVMNTEAFF

d_gene: TRBD1
j_gene: TRBJ1-5
v_gene: TRBV28
len: 15
abundance: NA
CDR3nt: TGTGCCAGCAGCTTTCGGGACAGGGGTTTTCAGCCCCAGCATTTT
CDR3aa: CASSFRDRGFQPQHF

d_gene: NA
j_gene: TRBJ2-7
v_gene: TRBV7-9
len: 11
abundance: NA
CDR3nt: TGTGCCAGCAGCGGGACGTTTGAGCAGTACTTC
CDR3aa: CASSGTFEQYF

d_gene: TRBD1
j_gene: TRBJ2-5
v_gene: TRBV4-2
len: 15
abundance: many
CDR3nt: TGTGCCAGCAGCCAAGATGAGGGGGCCGGGGAGACCCAGTACTTC
CDR3aa: CASSQDEGAGETQYF

d_gene: NA
j_gene: TRBJ2-7
v_gene: TRBV6-1
len: 15
abundance: few
CDR3nt: TGTGCCAGCAGCTTGGGACCCCCTCCCCTCTACGAGCAGTACTTC
CDR3aa: CASSLGPPPLYEQYF

d_gene: NA
j_gene: TRBJ2-7
v_gene: TRBV6-1
len: 11
abundance: many
CDR3nt: TGTGCCAGCCATTCAGGGGTCGAGCAGTACTTC
CDR3aa: CASHSGVEQYF

d_gene: NA
j_gene: TRBJ2-2
v_gene: TRBV6-2/TRBV6-3
len: 16
abundance: many
CDR3nt: TGTGCCAGCAGCCCTGAAACAGGGAAAGATTTCGGGGAGCTGTTTTTT
CDR3aa: CASSPETGKDFGELFF

d_gene: NA
j_gene: TRBJ2-6
v_gene: TRBV30
len: 15
abundance: NA
CDR3nt: TGTGCCTGGATCCCCGACCCCCGGGGGGCCAACGTCCTGACTTTC
CDR3aa: CAWIPDPRGANVLTF

d_gene: TRBD1
j_gene: TRBJ1-2
v_gene: TRBV6-1
len: 15
abundance: many
CDR3nt: TGTGCCAGCAGTCAACTCACAGGGGGCGGCTATGGCTACACCTTC
CDR3aa: CASSQLTGGGYGYTF

d_gene: NA
j_gene: TRBJ1-2
v_gene: TRBV14
len: 15
abundance: NA
CDR3nt: TGTGCCAGCAGTCGCCAGAGGGAAGCTAACTATGGCTACACCTTC
CDR3aa: CASSRQREANYGYTF

d_gene: NA
j_gene: TRBJ1-1
v_gene: TRBV2
len: 13
abundance: many
CDR3nt: TGTGCCAGCAGGAGGGGAATGAACACTGAAGCTTTCTTT
CDR3aa: CASRRGMNTEAFF

d_gene: NA
j_gene: TRBJ1-1
v_gene: TRBV6-1
len: 13
abundance: NA
CDR3nt: TGTGCCAGCAGTATAAACAGAGTCAATGAAGCTTTCTTT
CDR3aa: CASSINRVNEAFF

d_gene: NA
j_gene: TRBJ1-5
v_gene: TRBV19
len: 13
abundance: many
CDR3nt: TGTGCCAGCGCCGGGACTGCCAATCAGCCCCAGCATTTT
CDR3aa: CASAGTANQPQHF

d_gene: NA
j_gene: TRBJ2-2
v_gene: TRBV5-1
len: 14
abundance: few
CDR3nt: TGCGCCAGCAAAAACCAGGCGAACACCGGGGAGCTGTTTTTT
CDR3aa: CASKNQANTGELFF

d_gene: NA
j_gene: TRBJ1-5
v_gene: TRBV20-1
len: 13
abundance: many
CDR3nt: TGCAGTGCTAGAGATCGTTTGGAAATTCCCCAGCATTTT
CDR3aa: CSARDRLEIPQHF

d_gene: TRBD2
j_gene: TRBJ2-3
v_gene: TRBV28
len: 16
abundance: few
CDR3nt: TGTGCCAGCAGTTATTCGACTAGCGACGGCACAGATACGCAGTATTTT
CDR3aa: CASSYSTSDGTDTQYF

d_gene: NA
j_gene: TRBJ1-1
v_gene: TRBV2
len: 14
abundance: many
CDR3nt: TGTGCCAGCAGCTCAGGGTGGGAAAACACTGAAGCTTTCTTT
CDR3aa: CASSSGWENTEAFF

d_gene: NA
j_gene: TRBJ1-1
v_gene: TRBV20-1
len: 12
abundance: many
CDR3nt: TGCAGTGCTAGGGTGGGGCACACTGAAGCTTTCTTT
CDR3aa: CSARVGHTEAFF

d_gene: NA
j_gene: TRBJ1-1
v_gene: TRBV27
len: 14
abundance: many
CDR3nt: TGTGCCAGCAGAAACCACAGAGGAGGCACTGAAGCTTTCTTT
CDR3aa: CASRNHRGGTEAFF

d_gene: NA
j_gene: TRBJ1-2
v_gene: TRBV6-2/TRBV6-3
len: 13
abundance: NA
CDR3nt: TGTGCCAGCAGGAAGGACGGCGCCTATGGCTACACCTTC
CDR3aa: CASRKDGAYGYTF

d_gene: NA
j_gene: TRBJ1-2
v_gene: TRBV27
len: 14
abundance: many
CDR3nt: TGTGCCAGCAGTTCTTCCCCCTGGAGCTATGGCTACACCTTC
CDR3aa: CASSSSPWSYGYTF

d_gene: NA
j_gene: TRBJ2-3
v_gene: TRBV6-1
len: 15
abundance: many
CDR3nt: TGTGCCAGCAGTGTGACGGGGGAGATCACAGATACGCAGTATTTT
CDR3aa: CASSVTGEITDTQYF

d_gene: NA
j_gene: TRBJ2-2
v_gene: TRBV19
len: 15
abundance: NA
CDR3nt: TGTGCCAGTATTCCGCAGGGGCAGAACACCGGGGAGCTGTTTTTT
CDR3aa: CASIPQGQNTGELFF

d_gene: NA
j_gene: TRBJ1-2
v_gene: TRBV6-1
len: 15
abundance: many
CDR3nt: TGTGCCAGCACCCCGGACGGGAGTGGGAACTATGGCTACACCTTC
CDR3aa: CASTPDGSGNYGYTF

d_gene: NA
j_gene: TRBJ2-7
v_gene: TRBV12-3/TRBV12-4
len: 13
abundance: NA
CDR3nt: TGTGCCAGCAGTTTACCCTACAGGAATGAGCAGTACTTC
CDR3aa: CASSLPYRNEQYF

d_gene: NA
j_gene: TRBJ1-3
v_gene: TRBV19
len: 10
abundance: many
CDR3nt: TGTGCCAGTAGGGGAGGCACCATATATTTT
CDR3aa: CASRGGTIYF

d_gene: NA
j_gene: TRBJ1-2
v_gene: TRBV7-2
len: 15
abundance: many
CDR3nt: TGTGCCAGCAGCTTAGCGCTAACGGATGCGGGTGGCTACACCTTC
CDR3aa: CASSLALTDAGGYTF

d_gene: NA
j_gene: TRBJ2-7
v_gene: TRBV12-3/TRBV12-4
len: 14
abundance: NA
CDR3nt: TGTGCCAGCAACCCAACAGGGAAGTCCTACGAGCAGTACTTC
CDR3aa: CASNPTGKSYEQYF

d_gene: NA
j_gene: TRBJ1-1
v_gene: TRBV7-9
len: 16
abundance: many
CDR3nt: TGTGCCAGCAGCTTAGCAGGGGATGTGTGGAACACTGAAGCTTTCTTT
CDR3aa: CASSLAGDVWNTEAFF

d_gene: NA
j_gene: TRBJ2-7
v_gene: TRBV2
len: 15
abundance: NA
CDR3nt: TGTGCCAGCAGTGGGGTGTTACAGTTTCTGGACGAGCAGTACTTC
CDR3aa: CASSGVLQFLDEQYF

d_gene: TRBD1
j_gene: TRBJ1-1
v_gene: TRBV6-1
len: 14
abundance: NA
CDR3nt: TGTGCCAGCAGGAAGGGACAGGTCAACACTGAAGCTTTCTTT
CDR3aa: CASRKGQVNTEAFF

d_gene: NA
j_gene: TRBJ1-2
v_gene: TRBV4-1
len: 15
abundance: many
CDR3nt: TGCGCCAGCAGCCAAGGGGCAGGTTCGAGCTATGGCTACACCTTC
CDR3aa: CASSQGAGSSYGYTF

d_gene: TRBD1
j_gene: TRBJ2-5
v_gene: TRBV12-3/TRBV12-4
len: 13
abundance: many
CDR3nt: TGTGCCAGCAGCCCCGACAGGGTCTGGACCCAGTACTTC
CDR3aa: CASSPDRVWTQYF

d_gene: NA
j_gene: TRBJ1-5
v_gene: TRBV6-1
len: 15
abundance: few
CDR3nt: TGTGCCAGCACTCCCGGGTCGTATACCCCCCAGCCCCAGCATTTT
CDR3aa: CASTPGSYTPQPQHF

d_gene: TRBD2
j_gene: TRBJ2-7
v_gene: TRBV11-2
len: 17
abundance: few
CDR3nt: TGTGCCAGCAGCTTAGGTTCCCTAGCGGGGCTACGATACGAGCAGTACTTC
CDR3aa: CASSLGSLAGLRYEQYF

d_gene: TRBD2
j_gene: TRBJ2-2
v_gene: TRBV9
len: 15
abundance: few
CDR3nt: TGTGCCAGCGCCGGACTAGCGGACTACACCGGGGAGCTGTTTTTT
CDR3aa: CASAGLADYTGELFF

d_gene: NA
j_gene: TRBJ1-1
v_gene: TRBV7-2
len: 13
abundance: many
CDR3nt: TGTGCCAGCAGCTTGACCTCGAACACTGAAGCTTTCTTT
CDR3aa: CASSLTSNTEAFF

d_gene: TRBD1
j_gene: TRBJ2-5
v_gene: TRBV28
len: 15
abundance: NA
CDR3nt: TGTGCCAGCACTACGACCCGGGACAGGGGACAGACCCAGTACTTC
CDR3aa: CASTTTRDRGQTQYF

d_gene: NA
j_gene: TRBJ1-1
v_gene: TRBV12-3/TRBV12-4
len: 14
abundance: many
CDR3nt: TGTGCCAGCAGTTTAAGCAGGGTGAACACTGAAGCTTTCTTT
CDR3aa: CASSLSRVNTEAFF

d_gene: TRBD1
j_gene: TRBJ1-5
v_gene: TRBV7-6
len: 15
abundance: few
CDR3nt: TGTGCCAGCAGCTCCGGGACAGGGCCTGGGTGGCCCCAGCATTTT
CDR3aa: CASSSGTGPGWPQHF

d_gene: TRBD1
j_gene: TRBJ2-7
v_gene: TRBV6-5
len: 14
abundance: many
CDR3nt: TGTGCCAGCAGCGGGACAGGGGCAGGCTACGAGCAGTACTTC
CDR3aa: CASSGTGAGYEQYF

d_gene: NA
j_gene: TRBJ1-5
v_gene: TRBV20-1
len: 17
abundance: few
CDR3nt: TGCAGTGCTAGAGAGGATCGTTTTTCAGGGTGGAATCAGCCCCAGCATTTT
CDR3aa: CSAREDRFSGWNQPQHF

d_gene: NA
j_gene: TRBJ1-1
v_gene: TRBV12-3/TRBV12-4
len: 14
abundance: many
CDR3nt: TGTGCCAGCAGTTTGGTACGGCAGAACACTGAAGCTTTCTTT
CDR3aa: CASSLVRQNTEAFF

d_gene: NA
j_gene: TRBJ2-7
v_gene: TRBV10-3
len: 12
abundance: many
CDR3nt: TGTGCCATCAGTGAGTCCCAAAGGGAGCAGTACTTC
CDR3aa: CAISESQREQYF

d_gene: NA
j_gene: TRBJ2-2
v_gene: TRBV6-1
len: 13
abundance: many
CDR3nt: TGTGCCAGCAGTGAATGGGGCTTCGGGGAGCTGTTTTTT
CDR3aa: CASSEWGFGELFF

d_gene: NA
j_gene: TRBJ1-5
v_gene: TRBV6-4
len: 19
abundance: many
CDR3nt: TGTGCCAGCAGTCGCCATGGGACGGCCGCTGCGAGGGTTAATCAGCCCCAGCATTTT
CDR3aa: CASSRHGTAAARVNQPQHF

d_gene: NA
j_gene: TRBJ1-1
v_gene: TRBV14
len: 13
abundance: few
CDR3nt: TGTGCCAGCAGCCAAGTGGGTTTCCCTGAAGCTTTCTTT
CDR3aa: CASSQVGFPEAFF

d_gene: NA
j_gene: TRBJ2-7
v_gene: TRBV12-3/TRBV12-4
len: 12
abundance: many
CDR3nt: TGTGCCAGCAGTAGGGGACTGTACGAGCAGTACTTC
CDR3aa: CASSRGLYEQYF

d_gene: TRBD1
j_gene: TRBJ2-7
v_gene: TRBV7-2
len: 15
abundance: NA
CDR3nt: TGTGCCAGCAGCTCGCGACAGGGTCACGGATACGAGCAGTACTTC
CDR3aa: CASSSRQGHGYEQYF

d_gene: NA
j_gene: TRBJ2-7
v_gene: TRBV28
len: 13
abundance: many
CDR3nt: TGCGCCAGCAGCCAAGGGCTAGCCTACGAGCAGTACTTC
CDR3aa: CASSQGLAYEQYF